These 20 T cell receptor beta chains were all obtained from the same sample, sequenced in a study of cytomegalovirus exposure and HLA in healthy donors. The PCR employed 60 Vbeta primers together with 13 Jbeta primers. Sequencing used immunoSEQ multiplex PCR; TCRdb keeps in-frame clones, though not all of them. The sample has over 130,000 clones; around 60% are singletons. Sample: PBMCs. These receptors were collected from a woman in her fifties or sixties in good health and CMV-seropositive.

The rearrangement uses TRBV27 and TRBJ2-3, with 12 bases fitting TRBD2. Germline V gene lookup returns CDR1 MNHEY and CDR2 SMNVEV (reference sequence). The CDR3 is made up of 13 amino acids. The junction had 7 bases not matched to a gene; V was cut back by 8 bases and J by 10 bases. CDR3: CASAQTSGRPQYF. CDR3 nucleotide sequence: TGTGCCAGCGCTCAGACTAGCGGGAGACCGCAGTATTTT.

This clone was detected only a few times. CDR3: CASSQEVAGNIQYF. Here the CDR3 DNA reads TGCGCCAGCAGCCAAGAAGTAGCAGGGAACATTCAGTACTTC. The chain has TRBV4-1 and TRBJ2-4, with D possibly TRBD1 on 5 matching bases. With 0 bases removed from V and 7 bases from J, the gap between germline ends came to 10 bases. Per germline, CDR1 MGHRA and CDR2 YSYEKL. This CDR3 spans 14 amino acids.

The gene calls are TRBV4-3 and TRBJ2-7; 14 bases fit TRBD2. The trim removed 3 bases at V and 1 base at J, leaving 5 bases unmatched. The length of the CDR3 is 17 residues. Germline V gene lookup returns CDR1 LGHNA and CDR2 YSLEER. For the CDR3, the DNA is TGCGCCAGCAGCCAGGGACTAGCGGGAGTGAGGTCCTACGAGCAGTACTTC. Residues: CASSQGLAGVRSYEQYF.

This clone turned up a few times. The chain uses TRBV29-1 and TRBJ1-2; 8 bases agree with TRBD1. The CDR3 sequence is 13 residues long. The J segment lost 2 bases and the V segment lost 5 bases, leaving 4 bases of the junction unmatched. CDR1 SQVTM and CDR2 ANQGSEA come from the germline V gene. The CDR3 loop is CSVLAGGNYGYTF. The CDR3 DNA is TGCAGCGTTTTGGCAGGGGGCAACTATGGCTACACCTTC. The full variable domain, in which reference TRBV29-1 and TRBJ1-2 provide the parts outside the CDR3, is SAVISQKPSRDICQRGTSLTIQCQVDSQVTMMFWYRQQPGQSLTLIATANQGSEATYESGFVIDKFPISRPNLTFSTLTVSNMSPEDSSIYLCSVLAGGNYGYTFGSGTRLTVV.

This clone was seen more than once but under ten times. The rearrangement joins TRBV18 to TRBJ1-3; 7 nucleotides line up with TRBD1. V dropped 3 bases and J dropped 4; count of bases not matched to a gene: 6. The CDR3 is 15 residues long. Germline CDR1 KGHSH, CDR2 LQKENI. DNA of the CDR3: TGTGCCAGCTCACCGAAGACAGGGAGGGGAAACACCATATATTTT. Its translation: CASSPKTGRGNTIYF.

This clone showed up just a few times. The genes are TRBV19 and TRBJ1-1; D is possibly TRBD1 (5 bases). The V and J ends lost 5 bases and 11 bases respectively, with 12 bases between them. Per the germline V gene, CDR1 is LNHDA and CDR2 is SQIVND (reference sequence). This CDR3 comprises 11 residues. This CDR3 is CASSRGVKAFF. CDR3 bases: TGTGCCAGTAGTCGGGGGGTAAAGGCTTTCTTT.

V gene TRBV9 combines with J gene TRBJ2-3, with D possibly matching TRBD1 (8 bases). V lost 4 bases and J 4 bases, leaving 13 bases between the germline ends. The V gene's germline CDR1 is SGDLS and CDR2 YYNGEE. This CDR3 region has 14 residues. The CDR3 DNA follows: TGTGCCAGCAGCCCACAGGGGGGGGCAGATACGCAGTATTTT. Translation: CASSPQGGADTQYF. Combining the CDR3 with reference TRBV9 and TRBJ2-3 gives the whole variable domain DSGVTQTPKHLITATGQRVTLRCSPRSGDLSVYWYQQSLDQGLQFLIQYYNGEERAKGNILERFSAQQFPDLHSELNLSSLELGDSALYFCASSPQGGADTQYFGPGTRLTVL.

The chain combines TRBV11-2 with TRBJ1-6, with TRBD1 identical over 9 bases. There are 17 residues in the CDR3. Losses at the gene ends were 3 bases for V and 4 bases for J; bases not matched to a gene: 7. Germline CDR1 is SGHAT and CDR2 is FQNNGV. The CDR3 spells CASSLRTGTGYNSPLHF. CDR3 DNA sequence: TGTGCCAGCAGCTTGAGAACCGGGACAGGGTATAATTCACCCCTCCACTTT.

V is TRBV7-2 and J is TRBJ2-2; the D gene is possibly TRBD2 (5 bases). V was cut by 5 bases and J by 6 bases, with 19 bases left in between. CDR3 length equals 16 residues. Germline values: CDR1 SGHTA, CDR2 FQGNSA. The CDR3 loop reads CASSLRTGRGSGELFF. The CDR3, as DNA: TGTGCCAGCAGCCTTAGAACTGGGAGAGGCTCCGGGGAGCTGTTTTTT.

The V call is TRBV11-2, the J call TRBJ1-2; 7 bases fit TRBD1. V lost 6 bases to trimming and J lost 6 bases; unmatched junction nucleotides: 10. The CDR3 is 14 residues long. The germline gives CDR1 SGHAT, CDR2 FQNNGV. This CDR3 is CASSSTQGQNGYTF. The CDR3 DNA sequence: TGTGCCAGCAGTTCCACTCAGGGACAGAATGGCTACACCTTC.

This clone was detected only a few times. The chain uses TRBV5-4 and TRBJ2-7; TRBD2 matches at 9 bases. Trimming took 1 base from V and 3 from J; bases not matched to a gene: 5. The CDR3 contains 15 residues. Germline CDR1 is SGHNT and CDR2 is YYREEE (reference sequence). The CDR3 here is CASSLNAGGNYEQYF. The CDR3 DNA is TGTGCCAGCAGCTTGAACGCGGGAGGGAACTACGAGCAGTACTTC.

This clone has only a few counts. The gene calls are TRBV11-1 and TRBJ2-3; 7 bases match TRBD2. CDR1 SGHAT and CDR2 FQDESV come from the germline V gene (reference sequence). With 5 bases clipped from V and 0 bases from J, the junction kept 8 bases outside the gene matches. The CDR3 totals 16 residues. CDR3 residues: CASSPLATTSTDTQYF. CDR3 bases: TGTGCCAGCAGCCCACTAGCGACCACTAGCACAGATACGCAGTATTTT. The full variable domain, its missing parts supplied by reference TRBV11-1 and TRBJ2-3, is EAEVAQSPRYKITEKSQAVAFWCDPISGHATLYWYRQILGQGPELLVQFQDESVVDDSQLPKDRFSAERLKGVDSTLKIQPAELGDSAMYLCASSPLATTSTDTQYFGPGTRLTVL.

This clone was seen more than once but under ten times. J is TRBJ1-4 and V is TRBV7-9, with TRBD1 as a possible D gene (6 bases). Germline V gives CDR1 SEHNR, CDR2 FQNEAQ (reference sequence). The CDR3 contains 16 residues. V lost 3 bases, J lost 1 base, and 12 bases lay in between. DNA for the CDR3: TGTGCCAGCAGCTTCGCCATAGGGGGAACTAATGAAAAACTGTTTTTT. This translates into CASSFAIGGTNEKLFF. Full variable domain (outside the CDR3, taken from reference TRBV7-9 and TRBJ1-4): DTGVSQNPRHKITKRGQNVTFRCDPISEHNRLYWYRQTLGQGPEFLTYFQNEAQLEKSRLLSDRFSAERPKGSFSTLEIQRTEQGDSAMYLCASSFAIGGTNEKLFFGSGTQLSVL.

The DNA of the CDR3 is TGTGCCAGTAGTACTCCGGGACTAGCGGGATCTTTTCCCGCCTACAATGAGCAGTTCTTC. This gives the protein CASSTPGLAGSFPAYNEQFF. The V and J genes are TRBV19 and TRBJ2-1; 13 bases fit TRBD2. This CDR3 is built from 20 residues. CDR1 is LNHDA and CDR2 is SQIVND in the germline V gene (reference sequence). With V trimmed by 4 bases and J by 2 bases, 14 bases remained unmatched.

The genes are TRBV6-1 and TRBJ2-5; a weak D match, TRBD2 (6 bases). The J call is doubtful: the DNA matches TRBJ2-7 better. This CDR3 contains 15 residues. Per the germline V gene, CDR1 is MNHNS and CDR2 is SASEGT. This CDR3 is CASTRDWLSSYEQYF. The CDR3 DNA sequence: TGTGCCAGCACCCGGGACTGGTTGAGCTCCTACGAGCAGTACTTC.

The chain employs TRBV28 and TRBJ2-7; 10 bases match TRBD1. Germline V gives CDR1 MDHEN, CDR2 SYDVKM. The CDR3 has 17 amino acids. Trimming removed 6 bases from V and 4 bases from J; junction bases left unmatched: 15. In DNA form, the CDR3 reads TGTGCCAGCAGCTATCACCTGACCGGGACAGGGGATTACGAGCAGTACTTC. It encodes CASSYHLTGTGDYEQYF. Full variable domain (rest looked up from reference TRBV28 and TRBJ2-7): DVKVTQSSRYLVKRTGEKVFLECVQDMDHENMFWYRQDPGLGLRLIYFSYDVKMKEKGDIPEGYSVSREKKERFSLILESASTNQTSMYLCASSYHLTGTGDYEQYFGPGTRLTVT.

V is TRBV5-6 and J is TRBJ2-5; the match to TRBD2 covers 11 bases. V lost 4 bases, J lost 4 bases, and 6 bases stayed unmatched. Germline CDR1 reads SGHDT; CDR2 reads YYEEEE. CDR3 length equals 15 residues. Here the CDR3 DNA reads TGTGCCAGCAGCCCTATTAGCGGGAGGGGAGAGACCCAGTACTTC. This encodes CASSPISGRGETQYF.

The chain links TRBV30 to TRBJ2-1; 9 nucleotides line up with TRBD2. CDR1 is GTSNPN, CDR2 SVGIG, per germline (reference sequence). Losses at the gene ends were 3 bases for V and 5 bases for J; bases not matched to a gene: 8. The CDR3 loop spans 15 amino acids. The CDR3: CAWRNAGGSNNEQFF. The CDR3 bases are TGTGCCTGGAGAAATGCGGGAGGGTCGAACAATGAGCAGTTCTTC.

The chain joins TRBV7-2 to TRBJ2-5; D gene unclear. The CDR3 consists of 14 residues. Germline assignment: CDR1 SGHTA and CDR2 FQGNSA. Deletions cut 0 bases from V and 2 bases from J, with 7 bases between. This CDR3 is CASSLASRQETQYF. In DNA, the CDR3 is TGTGCCAGCAGCTTAGCATCCAGACAAGAGACCCAGTACTTC.

This chain joins TRBV28 and TRBJ2-1; 12 bases match TRBD2. With V trimmed by 6 bases and J by 4 bases, 4 bases remained unmatched. The CDR3 runs 15 residues. The germline gives CDR1 MDHEN, CDR2 SYDVKM. Here the CDR3 reads CASSGGLAGYNEQFF. Here the CDR3 DNA reads TGTGCCAGCAGCGGCGGACTAGCGGGATACAATGAGCAGTTCTTC.